The subject of this entry is one T cell receptor beta chain. No antigen is known for it. This entry belongs to a study of shared clonotypes between healthy human individuals. Generated by immunoSEQ multiplex PCR, the TCRdb table keeps only in-frame clones and is missing some. The sample lists fewer than 2.5 million clones, 93% occurring once. The CDR3 covers 12 residues. Germline CDR1 and CDR2: SGHVS and FQNEAQ. The V end was cut by 1 base, the J end by 5 bases, with 5 bases between. Study outcomes and limitations: Naive CD4 clonotype sharing across a handful of donors was about 5.3%.

Sequencing was carried out using naive CD4+ T cells from PBMCs. Subset in this sample: CD45RA+ positively selected. The origin of this receptor is a man between 18 and 35 years old in good health. Some clones in this sample may be carry-over from other donors' samples. V and J are TRBV7-8 and TRBJ2-5, with D hard to call. The CDR3, as DNA: TGTGCCAGCAGCTTAGATCGGGAGACCCAGTACTTC. The encoded protein is CASSLDRETQYF.